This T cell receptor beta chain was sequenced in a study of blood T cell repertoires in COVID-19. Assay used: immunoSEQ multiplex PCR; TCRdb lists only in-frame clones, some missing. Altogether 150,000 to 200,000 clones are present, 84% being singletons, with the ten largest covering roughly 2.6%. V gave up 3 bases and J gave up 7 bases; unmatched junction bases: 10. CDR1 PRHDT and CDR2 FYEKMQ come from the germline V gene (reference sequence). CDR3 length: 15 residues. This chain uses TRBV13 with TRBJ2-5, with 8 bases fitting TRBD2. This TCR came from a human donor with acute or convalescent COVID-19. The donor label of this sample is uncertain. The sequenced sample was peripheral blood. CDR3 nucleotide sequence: TGTGCCAGCAGCTTCTTCCAGCGGGAGAGTGGGACCCAGTACTTC. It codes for CASSFFQRESGTQYF.